This T cell receptor (beta chain) was identified in a study of blood T cell repertoires in COVID-19. Authors' methods: Using reference gene primer amplification, nucleated cell counts were estimated. TCRdb keeps only in-frame clones here, not all; method: immunoSEQ multiplex PCR. V, J and clone size derive from that table, while D and trimming were established from the DNA sequence. This sample yields about 220,000 clones, of which about 79% are seen a single time; approximately 3.6% belongs to the top ten. CDR3 length: 12 amino acids. Germline V lookup: CDR1 GTSNPN, CDR2 SVGIG (reference sequence). V gave up 2 bases and J gave up 7 bases; unmatched junction bases: 4.

Sequencing was performed on PBMCs or T cells enriched from blood (not recorded which). The genes are TRBV30 and TRBJ1-2, with 7 nucleotides matching TRBD1. The sequence derives from a woman in her fifties or sixties who had recovered from COVID-19. CDR3 DNA sequence: TGTGCCTGGAGTCGGGACAGCCTTGGCTACACCTTC. It is translated as CAWSRDSLGYTF.